These 18 T cell receptor beta chains came from one sample sequenced in a study of T cell responses to AZD1222 COVID-19 vaccine. TCRdb's copy holds only in-frame clones and misses some; the assay was immunoSEQ multiplex PCR. Seen here are roughly 110,000 clones, roughly 90% observed once, and the top ten hold approximately 9.3%. The sequencing here drew on peripheral blood, taken 28 days after the second AZD1222 dose. The receptors come from an adult who received the AZD1222 COVID-19 vaccine.

The chain is built from TRBV6-6 and TRBJ1-6; the D gene is possibly TRBD1 (5 bases). V lost 0 bases, J lost 5 bases, and 8 bases lay in between. The CDR3 contains 15 residues. Germline CDR1 is MNHNY and CDR2 is SVGAGI (reference sequence). The CDR3 nucleotides are TGTGCCAGCAGTTACTCGCCGGGGGATAATTCACCCCTCCACTTT. Its translation: CASSYSPGDNSPLHF.

The V call is TRBV9, the J call TRBJ1-1, with D perhaps matching TRBD1 (5 bases). Looked up from germline, CDR1 is SGDLS and CDR2 is YYNGEE. Trimming stripped 4 bases from V and 3 bases from J, with 10 bases between. The CDR3 is made up of 13 amino acids. The CDR3 loop reads CASSILGDTEAFF. For the CDR3, the DNA is TGTGCCAGCAGCATACTAGGGGACACTGAAGCTTTCTTT. Looking up the rest from reference TRBV9 and TRBJ1-1 gives the full variable domain: DSGVTQTPKHLITATGQRVTLRCSPRSGDLSVYWYQQSLDQGLQFLIQYYNGEERAKGNILERFSAQQFPDLHSELNLSSLELGDSALYFCASSILGDTEAFFGQGTRLTVV.

V usage is TRBV14 and J usage is TRBJ2-1, with D perhaps matching TRBD2 (6 bases). The V gene lost 1 base and the J gene lost 3 bases, with 13 bases spanning the gap. The CDR3 covers 16 residues. Germline V CDR1 and CDR2: SGHDN, FVKESK. The chain's CDR3 is CASSQVRGSFYNEQFF. In nucleotides, the CDR3 is TGTGCCAGCAGCCAAGTTCGGGGGAGCTTCTACAATGAGCAGTTCTTC.

The chain combines TRBV15 with TRBJ2-7, with D possibly TRBD2 on 5 matching bases. Germline values: CDR1 LNHNV, CDR2 YYDKDF (reference sequence). V was shortened by 0 bases and J by 6 bases, with 6 bases between the two germline ends. The CDR3 runs to 12 residues. In DNA, the CDR3 is TGTGCCACCAGCAGAGATCGGGGCGAGCAGTACTTC. Its translation is CATSRDRGEQYF.

The chain combines TRBV28 with TRBJ2-2; tentative D call: TRBD2 (6 bases). Deletions cut 2 bases from V and 4 bases from J, with 14 bases between. Germline assignment: CDR1 MDHEN and CDR2 SYDVKM. There are 16 residues in the CDR3. CDR3 nucleotides: TGTGCCAGCAGTTTAGTTAGTAGCGGAGCCACCGGGGAGCTGTTTTTT. This gives the protein CASSLVSSGATGELFF. Complete variable domain (other parts from reference TRBV28 and TRBJ2-2): DVKVTQSSRYLVKRTGEKVFLECVQDMDHENMFWYRQDPGLGLRLIYFSYDVKMKEKGDIPEGYSVSREKKERFSLILESASTNQTSMYLCASSLVSSGATGELFFGEGSRLTVL.

CDR3 bases: TGTGCCAGCGGCGTGCGGGGCACTGAAGCTTTCTTT. This gives the protein CASGVRGTEAFF. The V gene is TRBV6-5, the J gene TRBJ1-1; D not resolved. V was cut by 8 bases and J by 4 bases, with 11 bases left in between. Looked up from germline, CDR1 is MNHEY and CDR2 is SVGAGI. CDR3 length equals 12 residues.

The rearrangement links TRBV2 to TRBJ2-7; D may be TRBD2 (6 bases). Deletions cut 6 bases from V and 6 bases from J, with 15 bases between. CDR1 and CDR2 (germline): SNHLY, FYNNEI. This CDR3 region has 13 residues. The CDR3 bases are TGTGCCAGCAGCCCCTCGGAGGGCCCCGAGCAGTACTTC. Its translation is CASSPSEGPEQYF.

The chain has TRBV14 and TRBJ2-2, with 10 positions matching TRBD1. Germline V gene lookup returns CDR1 SGHDN and CDR2 FVKESK. There are 14 residues in the CDR3. J was trimmed by 7 bases and V by 3 bases; bases with no gene match: 2. CDR3 in amino acids: CASSHGQGGGELFF. CDR3 coding DNA: TGTGCCAGCAGCCACGGACAGGGGGGCGGGGAGCTGTTTTTT.

V gene TRBV15 combines with J gene TRBJ2-5; D is possibly TRBD2 (5 bases). The CDR3 consists of 13 residues. Germline CDR1 LNHNV, CDR2 YYDKDF (reference sequence). V was shortened by 4 bases and J by 5 bases, with 11 bases between the two germline ends. This CDR3 reads CATSKNGGETQYF. The CDR3 region has the DNA TGTGCCACCAGCAAGAACGGCGGGGAGACCCAGTACTTC. The complete variable domain, with remaining parts taken from reference TRBV15 and TRBJ2-5, reads DAMVIQNPRYQVTQFGKPVTLSCSQTLNHNVMYWYQQKSSQAPKLLFHYYDKDFNNEADTPDNFQSRRPNTSFCFLDIRSPGLGDTAMYLCATSKNGGETQYFGPGTRLLVL.

The chain links TRBV28 to TRBJ2-3; D might be TRBD2 (5 bases). V lost 8 bases to trimming and J lost 4 bases, with 13 bases between them. Germline CDR1 and CDR2: MDHEN and SYDVKM. The CDR3 is 13 residues long. CDR3 in DNA: TGTGCCAGCCGTGAGGGCGACCCAGATACGCAGTATTTT. Encoded protein: CASREGDPDTQYF.

This sequence joins TRBV6-6 and TRBJ2-2; D might be TRBD1 (5 bases). The V gene's germline CDR1 is MNHNY and CDR2 SVGAGI (reference sequence). Deletions cut 8 bases from V and 11 bases from J, with 18 bases between. The CDR3 has 13 residues. CDR3 in amino acids: CASLKQGLPELFF. The CDR3 nucleotides read TGTGCCAGCCTTAAGCAGGGTCTTCCCGAGCTGTTTTTT.

CDR3 sequence: CASGGGPNEQYF. For the CDR3, the DNA is TGTGCCAGCGGGGGAGGCCCCAACGAGCAGTACTTC. This chain links TRBV21-1 with TRBJ2-7; the listed D gene, TRBD2, was not tested against the DNA. TRBV21-1 is flagged as a pseudogene. The CDR3 spans 12 residues.

The chain is built from TRBV6-6 and TRBJ2-1, with 9 bases matching TRBD1. The germline V gene encodes CDR1 MNHNY and CDR2 SVGAGI (reference sequence). The trim removed 6 bases at V and 7 bases at J, leaving 7 bases unmatched. The CDR3 covers 14 residues. The CDR3 nucleotides are TGTGCCAGCAGCATAAGACAGGGGGGGAATGAGCAGTTCTTC. The encoded protein is CASSIRQGGNEQFF.

The genes are TRBV9 and TRBJ1-2, with D possibly TRBD1 on 6 matching bases. The CDR3 runs 15 residues. V lost 3 bases and J 4 bases, leaving 16 bases between the germline ends. Germline loops: CDR1 SGDLS, CDR2 YYNGEE. The CDR3 DNA sequence: TGTGCCAGCAGCGAGGAGCCCGGGGGCAGCTATGGCTACACCTTC. Amino acids: CASSEEPGGSYGYTF. The entire variable domain, with the rest obtained from reference TRBV9 and TRBJ1-2, is as follows: DSGVTQTPKHLITATGQRVTLRCSPRSGDLSVYWYQQSLDQGLQFLIQYYNGEERAKGNILERFSAQQFPDLHSELNLSSLELGDSALYFCASSEEPGGSYGYTFGSGTRLTVV.

This clone has a single count. The chain links TRBV12-5 to TRBJ1-2; 8 bases are a match to TRBD1. V lost 6 bases to trimming and J lost 1 base; unmatched junction nucleotides: 7. Looked up from germline, CDR1 is LGHNT and CDR2 is FRNRAP. This CDR3 contains 15 residues. The CDR3 is CASGTGQGRNYGYTF. The CDR3 nucleotides read TGTGCTAGTGGAACAGGACAGGGACGTAACTATGGCTACACCTTC.

The CDR3, as DNA: TGTGCCAGCAATCAAGTCCCCGGGGAGCTGTTTTTT. Amino acids: CASNQVPGELFF. The rearrangement links TRBV6-5 to TRBJ2-2; D is unresolved. Germline V gene data show CDR1 as MNHEY and CDR2 as SVGAGI. The CDR3 consists of 12 residues. V gave up 7 bases and J gave up 6 bases, with 9 bases separating them.

This sequence joins TRBV9 and TRBJ1-6; TRBD1 is a possible D gene (5 bases). Germline-derived CDR1 and CDR2 are SGDLS and YYNGEE. V dropped 4 bases and J dropped 6 bases, with 14 bases sitting between them. The CDR3 has 15 amino acids. The CDR3 loop is CASSLDSLSNSPLHF. DNA for the CDR3: TGTGCCAGCAGCCTAGACAGTTTAAGTAATTCACCCCTCCACTTT.

The chain uses TRBV6-5 and TRBJ1-2; no firm D call. CDR3 length: 15 amino acids. Germline CDR1 reads MNHEY; CDR2 reads SVGAGI. The germline V and J ends were trimmed by 6 bases and 6 bases, with 20 bases remaining between them. CDR3 region: CASSLTRTLSDGYTF. In nucleotides, the CDR3 is TGTGCCAGCAGCCTAACAAGAACGCTCTCGGATGGCTACACCTTC.